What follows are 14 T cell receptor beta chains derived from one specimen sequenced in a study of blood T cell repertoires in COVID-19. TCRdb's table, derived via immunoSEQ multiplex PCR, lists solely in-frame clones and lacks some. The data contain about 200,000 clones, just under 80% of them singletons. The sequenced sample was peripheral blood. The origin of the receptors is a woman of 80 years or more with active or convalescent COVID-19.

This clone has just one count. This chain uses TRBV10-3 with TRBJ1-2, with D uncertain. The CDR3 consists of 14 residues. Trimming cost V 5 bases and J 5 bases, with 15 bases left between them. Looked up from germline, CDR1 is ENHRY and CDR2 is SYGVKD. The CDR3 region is CAISTMGSFYGYTF. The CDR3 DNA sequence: TGTGCCATCAGTACGATGGGCAGCTTTTATGGCTACACCTTC.

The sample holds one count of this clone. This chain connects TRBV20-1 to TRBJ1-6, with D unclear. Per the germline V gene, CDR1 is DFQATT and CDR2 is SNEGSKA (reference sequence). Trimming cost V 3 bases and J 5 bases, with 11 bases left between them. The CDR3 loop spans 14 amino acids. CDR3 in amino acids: CSASLAVNNSPLHF. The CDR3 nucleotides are TGCAGTGCTAGTTTGGCCGTCAATAATTCACCCCTCCACTTT.

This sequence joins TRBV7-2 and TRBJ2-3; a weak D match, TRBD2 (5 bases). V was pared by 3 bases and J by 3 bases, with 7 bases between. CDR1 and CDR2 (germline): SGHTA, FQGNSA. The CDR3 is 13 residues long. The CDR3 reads CASSFRGTDTQYF. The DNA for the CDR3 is TGTGCCAGCAGCTTCCGCGGGACAGATACGCAGTATTTT.

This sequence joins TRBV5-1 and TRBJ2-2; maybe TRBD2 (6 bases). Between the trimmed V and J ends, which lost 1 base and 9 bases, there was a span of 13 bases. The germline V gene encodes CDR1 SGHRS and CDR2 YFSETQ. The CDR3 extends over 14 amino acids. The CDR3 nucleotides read TGCGCCAGCAGCTTGTCGGCGGGGTCCCGGGAGCTGTTTTTT. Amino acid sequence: CASSLSAGSRELFF.

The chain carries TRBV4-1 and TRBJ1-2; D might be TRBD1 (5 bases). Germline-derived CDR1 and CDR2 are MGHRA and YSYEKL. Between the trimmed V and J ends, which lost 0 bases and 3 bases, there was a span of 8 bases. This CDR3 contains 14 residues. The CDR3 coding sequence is TGCGCCAGCAGCCAAGACCCCAGGGACTATGGCTACACCTTC. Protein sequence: CASSQDPRDYGYTF.

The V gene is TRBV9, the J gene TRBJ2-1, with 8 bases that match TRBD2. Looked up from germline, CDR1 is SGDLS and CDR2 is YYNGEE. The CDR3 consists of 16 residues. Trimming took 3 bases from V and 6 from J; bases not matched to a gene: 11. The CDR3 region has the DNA TGTGCCAGCAGCGAGGCGCGGGGGGCCACCGGCAATGAGCAGTTCTTC. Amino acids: CASSEARGATGNEQFF.

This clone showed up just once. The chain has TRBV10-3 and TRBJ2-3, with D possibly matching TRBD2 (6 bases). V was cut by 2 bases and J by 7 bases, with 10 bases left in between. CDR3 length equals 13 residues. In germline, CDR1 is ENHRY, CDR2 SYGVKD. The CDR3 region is CAISEGEVNTQYF. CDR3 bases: TGTGCCATCAGTGAGGGGGAGGTTAATACGCAGTATTTT.

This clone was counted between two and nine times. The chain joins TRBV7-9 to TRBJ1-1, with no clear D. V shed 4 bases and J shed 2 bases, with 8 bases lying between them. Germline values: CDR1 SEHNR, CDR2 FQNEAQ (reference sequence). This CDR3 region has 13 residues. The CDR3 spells CASSSQYNTEAFF. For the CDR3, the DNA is TGTGCCAGCAGCTCTCAGTATAACACTGAAGCTTTCTTT.

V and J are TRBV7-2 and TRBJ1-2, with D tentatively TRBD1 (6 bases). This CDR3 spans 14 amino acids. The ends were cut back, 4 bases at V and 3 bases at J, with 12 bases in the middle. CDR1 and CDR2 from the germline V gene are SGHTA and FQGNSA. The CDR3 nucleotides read TGTGCCAGCAGCTACACAGGGACCGACTATGGCTACACCTTC. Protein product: CASSYTGTDYGYTF.

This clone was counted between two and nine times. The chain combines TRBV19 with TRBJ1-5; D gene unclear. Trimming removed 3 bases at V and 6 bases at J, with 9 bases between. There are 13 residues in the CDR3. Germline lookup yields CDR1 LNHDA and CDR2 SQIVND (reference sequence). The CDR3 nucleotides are TGTGCCAGTAGTATTGAGGGAAGTCAGCCCCAGCATTTT. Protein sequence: CASSIEGSQPQHF.

Here the CDR3 reads CASSLWGQGFHQPQHF. In DNA form, the CDR3 reads TGTGCCAGCAGTTTATGGGGACAGGGCTTTCATCAGCCCCAGCATTTT. This chain links TRBV28 with TRBJ1-5; 9 bases line up with TRBD1. The CDR3 is 16 amino acids. Germline V gene lookup returns CDR1 MDHEN and CDR2 SYDVKM. V gave up 0 bases and J gave up 5 bases; unmatched junction bases: 5.

The DNA for the CDR3 is TGTGCCATCAGTGATTTAAAGGGCAGGGCCTATGGCTACACCTTC. Translation: CAISDLKGRAYGYTF. J is TRBJ1-2 and V is TRBV10-3, with D perhaps TRBD1 (5 bases). CDR3 length equals 15 residues. V was cut by 3 bases and J by 4 bases, with 15 bases left in between. The germline CDR1 and CDR2 sequences are ENHRY and SYGVKD.

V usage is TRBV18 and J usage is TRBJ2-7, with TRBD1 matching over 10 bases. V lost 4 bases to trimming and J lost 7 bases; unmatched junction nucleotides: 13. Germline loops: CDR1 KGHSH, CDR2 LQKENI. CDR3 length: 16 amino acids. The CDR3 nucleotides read TGTGCCAGCTCACTAACTCCGGGACAGGGGCCAATTGAGCAGTACTTC. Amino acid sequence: CASSLTPGQGPIEQYF.

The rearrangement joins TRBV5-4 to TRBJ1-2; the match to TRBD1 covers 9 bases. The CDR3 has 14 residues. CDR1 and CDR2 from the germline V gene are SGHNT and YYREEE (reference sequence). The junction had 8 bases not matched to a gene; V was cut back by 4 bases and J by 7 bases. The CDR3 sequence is CASSPGDREGGYTF. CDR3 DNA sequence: TGTGCCAGCAGCCCTGGGGACAGGGAGGGTGGCTACACCTTC.